This passage covers 15 T cell receptor beta chains from one sample sequenced in a study of Ad26.COV2.S vaccination and SARS-CoV-2 variants. This sample's treatment: roughly 19 received Ad26.COV2.S at low or high dose, single or two shots; 5 received placebo; per-sample allocation not given. Sampling was done on day 63 after the first vaccine or placebo injection. TCRdb's copy holds only in-frame clones and misses some; the assay was immunoSEQ multiplex PCR. The sample consists of 250,000 to 300,000 clones, around 87% of them appearing once. The sequences come from peripheral blood, collected in a trial of Ad26.COV2.S vaccine versus placebo. These TCRs come from a person aged 18-60 years who received the Ad26.COV2.S COVID-19 vaccine or a placebo.

In its sample, this clone was seen a few times. The chain employs TRBV27 and TRBJ2-7; D not resolved. Germline CDR1 reads MNHEY; CDR2 reads SMNVEV (reference sequence). CDR3 length equals 13 residues. V lost 3 bases, J lost 3 bases, and 9 bases lay in between. CDR3 protein: CASSLSAHYEQYF. For the CDR3, the DNA is TGTGCCAGCAGTTTGTCGGCTCACTACGAGCAGTACTTC.

The chain links TRBV6-6 to TRBJ2-7, with TRBD1 matching 9 bases. Germline V lookup: CDR1 MNHNY, CDR2 SVGAGI (reference sequence). The CDR3 length is 14 residues. J was trimmed by 4 bases and V by 7 bases; bases with no gene match: 8. The CDR3 nucleotides are TGTGCCAGCACCCCACAGGGGGCGGTTTACGAGCAGTACTTC. Its protein is CASTPQGAVYEQYF.

Here the CDR3 reads CASSVDREVQPQHF. Written as DNA, the CDR3 is TGTGCCAGTAGTGTGGACAGGGAGGTTCAGCCCCAGCATTTT. The rearrangement links TRBV19 to TRBJ1-5; 8 nucleotides agree with TRBD1. The CDR3 consists of 14 residues. The V segment lost 5 bases and the J segment 6 bases; nucleotides outside the gene matches: 6. CDR1 is LNHDA, CDR2 SQIVND, per germline (reference sequence).

V is TRBV5-1 and J is TRBJ2-1; possibly TRBD1 for D (5 bases). Looked up from germline, CDR1 is SGHRS and CDR2 is YFSETQ. With 4 bases removed from V and 4 bases from J, the gap between germline ends came to 15 bases. The CDR3 is 15 residues long. Written as DNA, the CDR3 is TGCGCCAGCAGCCCTCGCCAGGGTTCGTACAATGAGCAGTTCTTC. Translating gives CASSPRQGSYNEQFF.

The rearrangement links TRBV7-2 to TRBJ2-1; D is perhaps TRBD1 (6 bases). V lost 1 base and J lost 7, with 14 bases in between. The CDR3 loop spans 15 amino acids. CDR1 and CDR2 (germline): SGHTA, FQGNSA. This CDR3 is CASSLDGDTGNEQFF. The DNA for the CDR3 is TGTGCCAGCAGCTTAGATGGGGACACGGGGAATGAGCAGTTCTTC.

This chain connects TRBV5-8 to TRBJ1-2; TRBD1 aligns across 8 bases. CDR3 length: 13 amino acids. The J segment lost 4 bases and the V segment lost 4 bases, leaving 3 bases of the junction unmatched. Germline loops: CDR1 SGHTS, CDR2 YDEGEE. The CDR3 loop is CASSPDRGYGYTF. The CDR3 region has the DNA TGTGCCAGCAGCCCCGACAGGGGCTATGGCTACACCTTC.

V is TRBV14 and J is TRBJ2-7; D gene unclear. The CDR3 consists of 13 residues. CDR1 is SGHDN, CDR2 FVKESK, per germline. Trimming left V 1 base short and J 5 bases short, with 9 bases between. This CDR3 is CASSQVYGDEQYF. The CDR3 nucleotides are TGTGCCAGCAGCCAAGTTTACGGCGACGAGCAGTACTTC.

The chain uses TRBV4-2 and TRBJ2-3; maybe TRBD2 (6 bases). The CDR3 consists of 17 residues. Germline lookup yields CDR1 LGHNA and CDR2 YNFKEQ. V dropped 0 bases and J dropped 2 bases, with 15 bases sitting between them. CDR3 sequence reads: CASSQDAGSGYTDTQYF. CDR3 DNA sequence: TGTGCCAGCAGCCAAGACGCGGGTAGCGGATACACAGATACGCAGTATTTT.

The gene calls are TRBV6-2 or TRBV6-3 and TRBJ1-2, with 9 bases matching TRBD1. Germline loops: CDR1 MNHEY, CDR2 SVGEGT. This CDR3 comprises 15 residues. V trimming: 5 bases; J trimming: 10 bases; junction bases outside the gene matches: 14. As DNA, the CDR3 is TGTGCCAGCAGTCCCCCAGGGACAGGGACCTTCTCCTACACCTTC. Its protein is CASSPPGTGTFSYTF.

The chain has TRBV28 and TRBJ1-5; D is perhaps TRBD1 (5 bases). The CDR3 sequence is 12 residues long. V was pared by 6 bases and J by 6 bases, with 9 bases between. In germline, CDR1 is MDHEN, CDR2 SYDVKM. This CDR3 reads CASRWGSQPQHF. In DNA, the CDR3 is TGTGCCAGCAGGTGGGGGTCTCAGCCCCAGCATTTT.

CDR3 coding DNA: TGCGCCAGCAGCAACCGGGACAGTGTTGATATTGAAAAACTGTTTTTT. Translation gives CASSNRDSVDIEKLFF. This chain joins TRBV4-3 and TRBJ1-4, with 7 bases aligning to TRBD1. Germline V CDR1 and CDR2: LGHNA, YSLEER. There are 16 residues in the CDR3. With V trimmed by 5 bases and J by 7 bases, 13 bases remained unmatched.

The chain uses TRBV6-2 or TRBV6-3 and TRBJ2-3; D is uncertain. The CDR3 contains 12 residues. The V gene's germline CDR1 is MNHEY and CDR2 SVGEGT. With 0 bases removed from V and 5 bases from J, the gap between germline ends came to 3 bases. CDR3 amino acids: CASSYSLDTQYF. DNA for the CDR3: TGTGCCAGCAGTTACTCGCTAGATACGCAGTATTTT.

J is TRBJ2-3 and V is TRBV6-2 or TRBV6-3; a possible D gene is TRBD2 (6 bases). V was shortened by 0 bases and J by 6 bases, with 16 bases between the two germline ends. The CDR3 spans 16 residues. Germline CDR1 and CDR2: MNHEY and SVGEGT. The CDR3 DNA reads TGTGCCAGCAGTTACTCGTGGAGGGGTGCCTTCGATACGCAGTATTTT. It is translated as CASSYSWRGAFDTQYF.

The V and J genes are TRBV2 and TRBJ2-5; 7 bases agree with TRBD1. The ends lost 11 bases at V and 6 bases at J; junction bases unmatched: 15. CDR1 and CDR2 from the germline V gene are SNHLY and FYNNEI. The CDR3 runs 14 residues. Here the CDR3 reads CASRGDRVGKTQYF. The CDR3 bases are TGTGCCTCCAGGGGAGACAGGGTAGGAAAGACCCAGTACTTC.

The chain carries TRBV7-2 and TRBJ2-1; D possibly corresponds to TRBD1 (6 bases). The CDR3 spans 14 residues. CDR1 is SGHTA, CDR2 FQGNSA, per germline. Trimming cost V 4 bases and J 9 bases, with 16 bases left between them. Here the CDR3 reads CASSSQGTYLEQFF. For the CDR3, the DNA is TGTGCCAGCAGCTCCCAGGGGACATATCTTGAGCAGTTCTTC.